This T cell receptor beta chain emerged from a study of blood T cell repertoires in COVID-19. Study overall: Sites in the United States, Italy and Spain provided acute and convalescent COVID-19 samples. The analysed material was cDNA or gDNA that came from T cells, B-cell-depleted T cells, or PBMCs.

CDR3 size: 15 residues. Trimming stripped 4 bases from V and 0 bases from J, with 10 bases between. Germline CDR1 is SNHLY and CDR2 is FYNNEI. The assay was immunoSEQ multiplex PCR, and TCRdb's table has in-frame clones only and misses some. The sample has approximately 190,000 clones; approximately 84% are singletons. Sequencing was done on a sample of peripheral blood. The sequence came from a human donor with acute or convalescent COVID-19. The donor label of this sample is uncertain. The chain combines TRBV2 with TRBJ1-3; D remains ambiguous. Here the CDR3 reads CASSAVGSSGNTIYF. The CDR3 DNA follows: TGTGCCAGCAGTGCAGTGGGGAGCTCTGGAAACACCATATATTTT.